The 25 T cell receptor beta chains listed next were all sequenced from one sample in a study of blood T cell repertoires in COVID-19. Libraries were prepared by immunoSEQ multiplex PCR; TCRdb keeps only in-frame clonotypes and omits some of them. The sample contains 110,000 or so clones, more than 80% of which appear only once. Material: peripheral blood. These receptor sequences come from a woman aged 60-75 years with COVID-19, enrolled during active disease.

The J gene is TRBJ2-3, the V gene TRBV9; 15 positions agree with TRBD2. CDR1 is SGDLS and CDR2 is YYNGEE in the germline V gene. Germline trimming cut 3 bases from V and 10 bases from J; bases unmatched to any gene: 3. This CDR3 is built from 14 residues. The CDR3 protein is CASSGTSGGAAQYF. CDR3 DNA sequence: TGTGCCAGCAGCGGGACTAGCGGGGGGGCGGCGCAGTATTTT.

V gene TRBV7-9 combines with J gene TRBJ1-1, with unresolved D. Germline V gene data show CDR1 as SEHNR and CDR2 as FQNEAQ (reference sequence). The CDR3 has 11 amino acids. Trimming shortened V by 8 bases and J by 7 bases, and 11 bases separated the two germline ends. The CDR3 sequence is CASGQAIEAFF. For the CDR3, the DNA is TGTGCCAGCGGTCAGGCCATTGAAGCTTTCTTT.

This rearrangement joins TRBV4-1 to TRBJ2-7, with 9 nucleotides matching TRBD1. Germline loops: CDR1 MGHRA, CDR2 YSYEKL. Trimming took 1 base from V and 1 from J; bases not matched to a gene: 8. There are 17 residues in the CDR3. CDR3 nucleotides: TGCGCCAGCAGCCAAGTCCACGGACAGGGGACTTCCTACGAGCAGTACTTC. Protein sequence: CASSQVHGQGTSYEQYF.

The rearrangement joins TRBV4-1 to TRBJ2-1; D is ambiguous. Trimming took off 3 bases at V and 6 bases at J, with 15 bases between the two ends. Germline lookup yields CDR1 MGHRA and CDR2 YSYEKL. The CDR3 covers 15 residues. In DNA, the CDR3 is TGCGCCAGCAGCCATCAGCAGACACAGACCAATGAGCAGTTCTTC. Amino acid sequence: CASSHQQTQTNEQFF.

The chain has TRBV9 and TRBJ1-3; no clear D. Trimming removed 0 bases from V and 5 bases from J, with 12 bases in between. The germline gives CDR1 SGDLS, CDR2 YYNGEE. The CDR3 loop spans 15 amino acids. CDR3 DNA: TGTGCCAGCAGCGTAGGAGGGAGAAGTAGAAACACCATATATTTT. Translated, it gives CASSVGGRSRNTIYF. Looking up the rest from reference TRBV9 and TRBJ1-3 gives the full variable domain: DSGVTQTPKHLITATGQRVTLRCSPRSGDLSVYWYQQSLDQGLQFLIQYYNGEERAKGNILERFSAQQFPDLHSELNLSSLELGDSALYFCASSVGGRSRNTIYFGEGSWLTVV.

This clone was recorded only once. This chain joins TRBV30 and TRBJ2-7, with TRBD2 as a possible D gene (5 bases). Germline V gives CDR1 GTSNPN, CDR2 SVGIG (reference sequence). This CDR3 has 11 amino acids. The V gene lost 5 bases and the J gene lost 12 bases, with 17 bases spanning the gap. CDR3 nucleotides: TGTGCCTGGGGCCGGCGAGGGCTATGGTACTTC. Encoded protein: CAWGRRGLWYF.

The J gene is TRBJ2-4, the V gene TRBV5-6; no firm D call. This CDR3 has 14 amino acids. V shed 4 bases and J shed 0 bases, with 8 bases lying between them. Germline V CDR1 and CDR2: SGHDT, YYEEEE. DNA for the CDR3: TGTGCCAGCAGCCACTCAATAGCCAAAAACATTCAGTACTTC. This encodes CASSHSIAKNIQYF.

The chain carries TRBV2 and TRBJ1-3, with D tentatively TRBD1 (5 bases). The germline CDR1 and CDR2 sequences are SNHLY and FYNNEI. V lost 6 bases, J lost 0 bases, and 12 bases lay in between. This CDR3 has 15 residues. The CDR3 region is CASRKDTGSGNTIYF. The CDR3 DNA reads TGTGCCAGCAGGAAGGACACCGGCTCTGGAAACACCATATATTTT.

This clone was counted only a few times. V gene TRBV11-2 combines with J gene TRBJ2-3, with 7 positions matching TRBD2. Germline values: CDR1 SGHAT, CDR2 FQNNGV. V trimming: 5 bases; J trimming: 1 base; junction bases outside the gene matches: 9. This CDR3 spans 16 amino acids. CDR3 in amino acids: CASSPPGGVGTDTQYF. In DNA, the CDR3 is TGTGCCAGCAGCCCACCGGGGGGAGTCGGCACAGATACGCAGTATTTT.

The gene calls are TRBV11-1 and TRBJ2-7; perhaps TRBD2 as D (7 bases). Trimming took 7 bases from V and 3 from J, leaving 16 bases between them. CDR1 SGHAT and CDR2 FQDESV come from the germline V gene (reference sequence). This CDR3 is 14 amino acids long. Written as DNA, the CDR3 is TGTGCCAGCACCCTAGGGGGGGAGGGCTACGAGCAGTACTTC. This codes for CASTLGGEGYEQYF.

This rearrangement joins TRBV21-1 to TRBJ2-5; the D call of TRBD2 is as the table states it, not checked on the DNA. TRBV21-1 is termed a pseudogene. The CDR3 is 16 residues long. In DNA form, the CDR3 reads TGTGCCAGCAGCAAAGTAGCTAGCGGAGGGCTAGGGACCCAGTACTTC. The encoded protein is CASSKVASGGLGTQYF.

This clone was observed a handful of times. DNA for the CDR3: TGTGCCAGCAGCCCCGGTAGCGGGGGGCCCCCGCCGCAGTATTTT. The encoded protein is CASSPGSGGPPPQYF. The chain carries TRBV7-3 and TRBJ2-3; 10 nucleotides match TRBD2. The trim removed 5 bases at V and 10 bases at J, leaving 12 bases unmatched. This CDR3 comprises 15 residues. The germline V gene has CDR1 SGHTA and CDR2 FQGTGA.

The CDR3 protein is CASSYSGRNTEAFF. Written as DNA, the CDR3 is TGTGCCAGCAGTTACTCTGGCCGTAACACTGAAGCTTTCTTT. The chain uses TRBV6-5 and TRBJ1-1; D gene ambiguous. The V gene's germline CDR1 is MNHEY and CDR2 SVGAGI. This CDR3 has 14 amino acids. V was pared by 0 bases and J by 2 bases, with 7 bases between.

The rearrangement links TRBV6-5 to TRBJ1-2; the D gene is possibly TRBD1 (5 bases). V shed 6 bases and J shed 5 bases, with 7 bases lying between them. CDR1 is MNHEY and CDR2 is SVGAGI in the germline V gene. The CDR3 loop spans 11 amino acids. This CDR3 reads CASRTGYGYTF. The CDR3 bases are TGTGCCAGCAGAACAGGTTATGGCTACACCTTC.

The J gene is TRBJ1-1, the V gene TRBV7-2, with 7 bases fitting TRBD1. The CDR3 sequence is 14 residues long. The J segment lost 4 bases and the V segment lost 5 bases, leaving 7 bases of the junction unmatched. The V gene's germline CDR1 is SGHTA and CDR2 FQGNSA. CDR3 nucleotides: TGTGCCAGCAGCCCCCAGGGGGAAGTCACTGAAGCTTTCTTT. Protein sequence: CASSPQGEVTEAFF.

V is TRBV29-1 and J is TRBJ1-2; TRBD1 matches at 9 bases. The CDR3 is 15 residues long. V shed 3 bases, J shed 6 bases, and the junction held 11 bases outside the gene matches. CDR1 is SQVTM and CDR2 is ANQGSEA in the germline V gene. The chain's CDR3 is CSVELPGQGKDGYTF. DNA for the CDR3: TGCAGCGTTGAGCTTCCGGGACAGGGTAAAGATGGCTACACCTTC.

J is TRBJ2-7 and V is TRBV11-3; D call uncertain. Germline CDR1 and CDR2: SGHNT and YENEEA. Trimming took off 1 base at V and 3 bases at J, with 7 bases between the two ends. The CDR3 sequence is 13 residues long. The CDR3 loop is CASSLGAGYEQYF. DNA of the CDR3: TGTGCCAGCAGCTTAGGGGCAGGCTACGAGCAGTACTTC.

The genes are TRBV24-1 and TRBJ2-3; D may be TRBD2 (6 bases). Germline V CDR1 and CDR2: KGHDR, SFDVKD. The length of the CDR3 is 16 residues. Trimming took 1 base from V and 1 from J, leaving 11 bases between them. The CDR3 loop reads CATSDFGGMGTDTQYF. The DNA of the CDR3 is TGTGCCACCAGTGATTTTGGGGGGATGGGCACAGATACGCAGTATTTT.

The V call is TRBV27, the J call TRBJ1-5, with 9 bases fitting TRBD1. The CDR3 contains 14 residues. V was pared by 4 bases and J by 7 bases, with 5 bases of the junction left unmatched. Per the germline V gene, CDR1 is MNHEY and CDR2 is SMNVEV (reference sequence). The CDR3 nucleotides read TGTGCCAGCAGTTCGGACAGGGGAGGGCAGCCCCAGCATTTT. This gives the protein CASSSDRGGQPQHF.

J is TRBJ2-7 and V is TRBV9, with 8 positions matching TRBD1. After removal of 4 bases from V and 6 bases from J, the junction contained 9 bases not matched to a gene. The length of the CDR3 is 14 residues. Germline CDR1 is SGDLS and CDR2 is YYNGEE. The CDR3 loop is CASSSGQGLSEQYF. The CDR3 DNA reads TGTGCCAGCAGCAGTGGACAGGGATTAAGCGAGCAGTACTTC.

The chain is built from TRBV24-1 and TRBJ1-2; TRBD1 aligns across 11 bases. Germline CDR1 is KGHDR and CDR2 is SFDVKD. The length of the CDR3 is 16 residues. V shed 3 bases, J shed 7 bases, and the junction held 9 bases outside the gene matches. The CDR3 DNA sequence: TGTGCCACCAGTGATCCACTGCTAGGACAGGGGGCTGGCTACACCTTC. This encodes CATSDPLLGQGAGYTF.

The CDR3 protein is CASSTGTSGIYEQYF. The CDR3 region has the DNA TGTGCCAGCAGTACCGGGACTAGCGGGATCTACGAGCAGTACTTC. The chain uses TRBV5-4 and TRBJ2-7, with 13 nucleotides matching TRBD2. V gave up 5 bases and J gave up 3 bases; unmatched junction bases: 5. In germline, CDR1 is SGHNT, CDR2 YYREEE (reference sequence). This CDR3 has 15 amino acids.

The J gene is TRBJ1-2, the V gene TRBV10-1, with D hard to call. The V end was cut by 2 bases, the J end by 5 bases, with 21 bases between. The CDR3 totals 17 residues. Germline CDR1 is WNHNN and CDR2 is SYGVQD (reference sequence). The CDR3 sequence: CASSEPGERITFYGYTF. Written as DNA, the CDR3 is TGCGCCAGCAGTGAGCCCGGGGAAAGGATCACTTTTTATGGCTACACCTTC.

This chain joins TRBV21-1 and TRBJ2-5; the D call of TRBD2 is as the table states it, not checked on the DNA. TRBV21-1 is described as a pseudogene. The length of the CDR3 is 15 residues. CDR3 amino acids: CASSKSWTGKETQYF. The CDR3 nucleotides are TGTGCCAGCAGCAAATCCTGGACGGGAAAAGAGACCCAGTACTTC.

This chain joins TRBV19 and TRBJ1-5, with D perhaps matching TRBD1 (5 bases). The germline gives CDR1 LNHDA, CDR2 SQIVND (reference sequence). The CDR3 covers 14 residues. The germline V and J ends were trimmed by 7 bases and 3 bases, with 13 bases remaining between them. The DNA of the CDR3 is TGTGCCAGTATGGAGCTACAGGTCAATCAGCCCCAGCATTTT. This translates into CASMELQVNQPQHF.